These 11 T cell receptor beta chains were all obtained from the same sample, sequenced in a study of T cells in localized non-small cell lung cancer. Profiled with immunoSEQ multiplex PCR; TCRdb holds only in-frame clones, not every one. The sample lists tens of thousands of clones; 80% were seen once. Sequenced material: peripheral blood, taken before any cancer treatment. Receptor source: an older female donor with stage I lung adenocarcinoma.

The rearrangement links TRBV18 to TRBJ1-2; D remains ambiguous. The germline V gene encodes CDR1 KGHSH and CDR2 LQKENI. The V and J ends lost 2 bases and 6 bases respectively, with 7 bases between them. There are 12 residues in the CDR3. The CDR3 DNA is TGTGCCAGCTCACCATTAACAGATGGCTACACCTTC. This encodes CASSPLTDGYTF.

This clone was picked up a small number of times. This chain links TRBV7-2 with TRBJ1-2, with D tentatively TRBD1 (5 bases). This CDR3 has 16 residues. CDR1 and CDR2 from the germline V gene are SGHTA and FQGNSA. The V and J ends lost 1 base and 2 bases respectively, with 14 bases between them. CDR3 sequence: CASSLGGAGGNYGYTF. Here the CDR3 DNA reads TGTGCCAGCAGCTTAGGCGGGGCCGGGGGGAACTATGGCTACACCTTC.

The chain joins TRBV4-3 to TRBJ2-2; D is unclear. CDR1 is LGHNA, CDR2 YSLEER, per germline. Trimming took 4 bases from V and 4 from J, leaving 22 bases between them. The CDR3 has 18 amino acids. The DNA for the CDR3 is TGCGCCAGCAGCCCCACGGGCTCCACAAGCCTGGGCACCGGGGAGCTGTTTTTT. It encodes CASSPTGSTSLGTGELFF.

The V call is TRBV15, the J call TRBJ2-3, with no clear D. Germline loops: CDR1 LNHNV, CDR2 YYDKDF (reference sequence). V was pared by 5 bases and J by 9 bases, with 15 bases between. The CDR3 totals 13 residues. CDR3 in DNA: TGTGCCACCAGCCCACACATAAGAGGAACGCAGTATTTT. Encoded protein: CATSPHIRGTQYF.

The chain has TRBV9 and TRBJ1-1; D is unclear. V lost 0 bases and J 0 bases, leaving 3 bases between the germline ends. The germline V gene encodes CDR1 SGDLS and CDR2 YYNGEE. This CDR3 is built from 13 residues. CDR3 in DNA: TGTGCCAGCAGCGTAGACCTGAACACTGAAGCTTTCTTT. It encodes CASSVDLNTEAFF.

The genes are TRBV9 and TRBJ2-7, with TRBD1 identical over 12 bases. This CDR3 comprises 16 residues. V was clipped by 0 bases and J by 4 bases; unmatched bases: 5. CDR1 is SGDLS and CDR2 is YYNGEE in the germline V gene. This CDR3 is CASSVGSGQGAYEQYF. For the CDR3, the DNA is TGTGCCAGCAGCGTAGGCTCGGGACAGGGGGCGTACGAGCAGTACTTC.

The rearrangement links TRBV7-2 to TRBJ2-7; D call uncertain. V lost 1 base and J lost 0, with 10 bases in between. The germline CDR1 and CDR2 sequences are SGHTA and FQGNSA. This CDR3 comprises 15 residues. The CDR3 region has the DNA TGTGCCAGCAGCTTAGGACTGCTACTCTCCTACGAGCAGTACTTC. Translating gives CASSLGLLLSYEQYF.

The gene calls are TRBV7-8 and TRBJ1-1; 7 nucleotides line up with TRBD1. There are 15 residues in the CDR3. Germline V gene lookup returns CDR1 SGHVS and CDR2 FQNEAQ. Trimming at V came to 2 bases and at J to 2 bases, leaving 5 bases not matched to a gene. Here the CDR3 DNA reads TGTGCCAGCAGCTTACTACAGGGGACCAACACTGAAGCTTTCTTT. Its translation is CASSLLQGTNTEAFF.

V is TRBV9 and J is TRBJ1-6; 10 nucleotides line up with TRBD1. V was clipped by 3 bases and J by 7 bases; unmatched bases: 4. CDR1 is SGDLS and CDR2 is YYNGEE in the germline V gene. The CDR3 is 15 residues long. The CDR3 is CASSARQGANSPLHF. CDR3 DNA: TGTGCCAGCAGCGCTAGACAGGGGGCGAATTCACCCCTCCACTTT. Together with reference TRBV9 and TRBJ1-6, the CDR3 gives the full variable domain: DSGVTQTPKHLITATGQRVTLRCSPRSGDLSVYWYQQSLDQGLQFLIQYYNGEERAKGNILERFSAQQFPDLHSELNLSSLELGDSALYFCASSARQGANSPLHFGNGTRLTVT.

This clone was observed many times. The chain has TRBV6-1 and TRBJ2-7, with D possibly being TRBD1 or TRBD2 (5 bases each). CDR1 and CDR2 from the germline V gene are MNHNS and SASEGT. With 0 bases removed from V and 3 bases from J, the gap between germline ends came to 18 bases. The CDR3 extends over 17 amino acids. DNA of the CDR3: TGTGCCAGCAGTGAAGCGGTGCCGGGACCGACCCTCTACGAGCAGTACTTC. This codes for CASSEAVPGPTLYEQYF.

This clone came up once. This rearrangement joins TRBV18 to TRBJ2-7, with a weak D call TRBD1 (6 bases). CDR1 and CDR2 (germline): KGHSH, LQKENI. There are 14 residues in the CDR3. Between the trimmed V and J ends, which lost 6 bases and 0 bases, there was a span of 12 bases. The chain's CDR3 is CASSQDRFSYEQYF. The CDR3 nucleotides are TGTGCCAGCTCGCAGGACAGATTCTCCTACGAGCAGTACTTC.